What follows describes a single TCR beta chain. Original handling: Reference gene primer amplification in the assay estimated nucleated cell counts. TCRdb's copy holds only in-frame clones and misses some; the assay was immunoSEQ multiplex PCR. V, J and clone size were drawn from that table, and D and trimming were deduced from the DNA. The table has 15,000 to 16,000 clones, approximately 85% seen once. The sample is drawn from a study of blood T cell repertoires in COVID-19. Study summary: The study drew acute and convalescent COVID-19 samples from the United States, Italy and Spain. PBMCs, B-cell-depleted T cells, or T cells provided the cDNA or gDNA that made up the material.

The sequenced material came from peripheral blood. This sequence was found in a man aged 70 or older in a cohort sampled during active COVID-19.

CDR3 in amino acids: CASSLSGQGGEQYF. The CDR3 DNA sequence: TGTGCCAGCAGCCTGTCGGGACAGGGTGGCGAGCAGTACTTC. The gene calls are TRBV7-9 and TRBJ2-7; TRBD1 matches at 9 bases. The V segment lost 5 bases and the J segment 6 bases; nucleotides outside the gene matches: 8. The CDR3 runs to 14 residues. Per the germline V gene, CDR1 is SEHNR and CDR2 is FQNEAQ (reference sequence).